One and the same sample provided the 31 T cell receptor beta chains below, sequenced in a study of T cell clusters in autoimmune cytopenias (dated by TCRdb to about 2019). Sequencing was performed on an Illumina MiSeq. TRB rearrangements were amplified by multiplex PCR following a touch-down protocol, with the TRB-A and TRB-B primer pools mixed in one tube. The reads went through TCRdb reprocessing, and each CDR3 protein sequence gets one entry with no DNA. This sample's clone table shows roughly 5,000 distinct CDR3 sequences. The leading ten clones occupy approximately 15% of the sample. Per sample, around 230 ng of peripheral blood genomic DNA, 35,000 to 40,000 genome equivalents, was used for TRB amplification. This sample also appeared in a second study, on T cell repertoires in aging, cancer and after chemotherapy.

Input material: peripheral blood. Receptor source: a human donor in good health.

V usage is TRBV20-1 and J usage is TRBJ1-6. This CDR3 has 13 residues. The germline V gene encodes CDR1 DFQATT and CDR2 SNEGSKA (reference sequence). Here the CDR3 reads CSASVQENSPLHF.

CDR3 sequence: CAWRSGLLTYEQYF. The V and J genes are TRBV30 and TRBJ2-7; TCRdb reports TRBD2, a call that lacks DNA to check it against. CDR3 length equals 14 residues. Looked up from germline, CDR1 is GTSNPN and CDR2 is SVGIG (reference sequence).

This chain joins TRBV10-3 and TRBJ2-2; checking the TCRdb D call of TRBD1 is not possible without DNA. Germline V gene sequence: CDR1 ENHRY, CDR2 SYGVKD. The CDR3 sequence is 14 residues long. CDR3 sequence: CAIRGQGSTGELFF.

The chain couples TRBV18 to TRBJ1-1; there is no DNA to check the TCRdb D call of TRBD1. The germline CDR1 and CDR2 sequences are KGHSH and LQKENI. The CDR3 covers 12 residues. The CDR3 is CASSQSDREAFF.

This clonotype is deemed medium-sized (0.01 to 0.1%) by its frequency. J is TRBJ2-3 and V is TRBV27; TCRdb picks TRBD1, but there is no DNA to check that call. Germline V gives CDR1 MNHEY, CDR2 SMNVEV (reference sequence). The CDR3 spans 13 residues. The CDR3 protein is CASSSPLTDTQYF.

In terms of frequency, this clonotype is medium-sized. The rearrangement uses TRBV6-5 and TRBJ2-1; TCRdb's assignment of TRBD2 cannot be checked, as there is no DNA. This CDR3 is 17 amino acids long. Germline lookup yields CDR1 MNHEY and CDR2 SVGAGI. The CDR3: CASSARRRGGINNEQFF.

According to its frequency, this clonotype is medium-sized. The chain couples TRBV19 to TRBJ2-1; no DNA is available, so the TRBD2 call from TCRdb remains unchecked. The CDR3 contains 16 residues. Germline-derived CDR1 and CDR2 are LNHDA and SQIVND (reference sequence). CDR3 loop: CASSTRSGGGYNEQFF.

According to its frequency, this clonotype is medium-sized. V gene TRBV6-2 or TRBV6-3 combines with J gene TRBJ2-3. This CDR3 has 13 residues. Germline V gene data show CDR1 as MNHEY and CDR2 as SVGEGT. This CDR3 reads CASRPIYTDTQYF.

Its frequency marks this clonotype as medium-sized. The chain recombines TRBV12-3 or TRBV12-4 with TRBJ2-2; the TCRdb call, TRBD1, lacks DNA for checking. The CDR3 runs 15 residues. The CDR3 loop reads CASSLIQGGTGELFF.

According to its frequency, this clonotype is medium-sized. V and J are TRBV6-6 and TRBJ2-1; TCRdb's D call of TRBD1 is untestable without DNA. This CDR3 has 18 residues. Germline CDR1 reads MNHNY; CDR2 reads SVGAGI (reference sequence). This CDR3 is CASSYSTGGRSWDNEQFF.

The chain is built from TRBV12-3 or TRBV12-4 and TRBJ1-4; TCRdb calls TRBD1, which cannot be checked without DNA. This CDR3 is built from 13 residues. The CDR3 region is CASSYGGLGKLFF.

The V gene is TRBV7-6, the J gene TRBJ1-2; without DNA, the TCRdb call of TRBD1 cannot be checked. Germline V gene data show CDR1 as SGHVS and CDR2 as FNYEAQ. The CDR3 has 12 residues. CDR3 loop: CASSLATGGYTF.

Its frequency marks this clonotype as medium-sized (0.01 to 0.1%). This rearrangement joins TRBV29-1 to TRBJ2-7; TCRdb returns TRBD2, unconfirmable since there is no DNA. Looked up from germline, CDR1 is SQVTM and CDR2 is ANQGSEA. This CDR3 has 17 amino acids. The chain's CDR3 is CSVGTVDWEEAVYEQYF.

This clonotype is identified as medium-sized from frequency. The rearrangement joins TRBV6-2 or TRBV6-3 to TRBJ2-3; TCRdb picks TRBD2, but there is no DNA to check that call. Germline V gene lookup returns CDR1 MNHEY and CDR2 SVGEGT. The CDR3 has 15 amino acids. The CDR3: CASSSLADFTDTQYF.

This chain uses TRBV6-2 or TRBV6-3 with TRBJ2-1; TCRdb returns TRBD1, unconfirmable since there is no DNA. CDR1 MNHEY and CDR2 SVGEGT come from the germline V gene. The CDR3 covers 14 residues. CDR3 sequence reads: CASSGPVSYNEQFF.

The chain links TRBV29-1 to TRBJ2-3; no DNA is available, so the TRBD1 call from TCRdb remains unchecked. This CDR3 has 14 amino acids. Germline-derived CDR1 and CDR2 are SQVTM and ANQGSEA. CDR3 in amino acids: CSVGTGSFTDTQYF.

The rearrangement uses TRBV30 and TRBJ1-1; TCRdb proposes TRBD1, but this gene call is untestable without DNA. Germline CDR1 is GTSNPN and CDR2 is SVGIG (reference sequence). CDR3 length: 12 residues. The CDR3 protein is CAWGPFAGEAFF.

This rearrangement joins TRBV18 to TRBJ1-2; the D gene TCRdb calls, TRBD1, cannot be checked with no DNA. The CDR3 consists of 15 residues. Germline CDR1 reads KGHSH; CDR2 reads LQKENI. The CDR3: CASSPQDDSSYGYTF.

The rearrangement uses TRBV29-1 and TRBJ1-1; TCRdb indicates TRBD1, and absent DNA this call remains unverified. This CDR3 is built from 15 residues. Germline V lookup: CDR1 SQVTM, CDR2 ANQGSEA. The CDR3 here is CSVEIWGQGVTEAFF.

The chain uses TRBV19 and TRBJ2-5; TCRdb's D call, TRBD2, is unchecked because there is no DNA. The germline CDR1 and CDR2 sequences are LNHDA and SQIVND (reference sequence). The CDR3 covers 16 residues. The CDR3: CASTQGTSGAGETQYF.

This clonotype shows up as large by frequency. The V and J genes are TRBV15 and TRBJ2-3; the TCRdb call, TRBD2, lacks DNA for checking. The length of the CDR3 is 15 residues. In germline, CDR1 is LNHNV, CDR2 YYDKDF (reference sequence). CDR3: CATSRDRRGGDTQYF.

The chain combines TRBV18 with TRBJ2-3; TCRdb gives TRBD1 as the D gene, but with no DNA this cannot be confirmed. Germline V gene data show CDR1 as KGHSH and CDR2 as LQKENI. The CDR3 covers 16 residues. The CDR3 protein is CASSLTTGGASDTQYF.

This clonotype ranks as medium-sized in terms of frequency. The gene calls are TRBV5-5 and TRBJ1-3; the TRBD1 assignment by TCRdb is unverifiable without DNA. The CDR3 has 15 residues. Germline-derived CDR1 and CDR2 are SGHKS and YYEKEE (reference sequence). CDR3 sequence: CASSLTGMTGNTIYF.

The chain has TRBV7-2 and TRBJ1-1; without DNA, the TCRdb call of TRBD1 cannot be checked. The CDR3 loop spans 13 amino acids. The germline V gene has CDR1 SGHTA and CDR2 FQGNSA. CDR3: CASSSPGKPEAFF.

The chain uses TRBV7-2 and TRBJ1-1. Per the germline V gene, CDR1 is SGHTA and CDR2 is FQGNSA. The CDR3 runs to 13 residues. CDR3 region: CASSRGGNTEAFF.

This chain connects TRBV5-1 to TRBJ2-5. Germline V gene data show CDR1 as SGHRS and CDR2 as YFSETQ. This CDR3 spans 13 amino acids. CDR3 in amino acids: CASSFGRQETQYF.

CDR3: CASSPRLAGGRGDEQYF. The V and J genes are TRBV6-2 or TRBV6-3 and TRBJ2-7; without DNA, the TCRdb call of TRBD2 cannot be checked. This CDR3 comprises 17 residues. CDR1 is MNHEY and CDR2 is SVGEGT in the germline V gene.

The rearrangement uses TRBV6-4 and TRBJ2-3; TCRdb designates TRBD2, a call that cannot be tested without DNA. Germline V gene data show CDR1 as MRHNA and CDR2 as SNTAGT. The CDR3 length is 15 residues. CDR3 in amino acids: CASSEGPAGTDTQYF.

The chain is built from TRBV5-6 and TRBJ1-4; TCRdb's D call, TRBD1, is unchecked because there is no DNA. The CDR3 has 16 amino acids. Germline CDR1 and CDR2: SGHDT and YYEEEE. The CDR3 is CASSWRPGQGNEKLFF.

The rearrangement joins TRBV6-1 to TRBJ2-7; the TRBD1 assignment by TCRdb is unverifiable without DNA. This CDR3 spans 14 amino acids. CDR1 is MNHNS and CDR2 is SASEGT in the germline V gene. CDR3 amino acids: CASSGTGFPYEQYF.

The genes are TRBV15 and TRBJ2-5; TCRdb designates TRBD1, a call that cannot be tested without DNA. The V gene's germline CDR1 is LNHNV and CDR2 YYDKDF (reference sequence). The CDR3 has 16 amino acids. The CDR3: CATSSNRDRGRETQYF.